This record covers a single T cell receptor (beta chain). This sample is drawn from a study of shared clonotypes between healthy human individuals. The CDR3 is 16 amino acids. Deletions cut 0 bases from V and 2 bases from J, with 12 bases between. Germline CDR1 reads SGHRS; CDR2 reads YFSETQ. The investigators split CD4+ cells into a CD45RA+ naive subset and a CD45RA-negative memory subset. Libraries were prepared by immunoSEQ multiplex PCR; TCRdb keeps only in-frame clonotypes and omits some of them. Of over a million clones listed, around three quarters are singletons. This clonotype originated in a man younger than 35 in good health. Some clones in this sample may be carry-over from other donors' samples. This chain links TRBV5-1 with TRBJ2-1, with a weak D call TRBD2 (5 bases). Sequenced input: memory CD4+ T cells from PBMCs. The subset here: CD45RA-negative fraction. CDR3 sequence: CASSLGSSRPYNEQFF. The DNA for the CDR3 is TGCGCCAGCAGCTTGGGTTCTAGCAGGCCCTACAATGAGCAGTTCTTC.